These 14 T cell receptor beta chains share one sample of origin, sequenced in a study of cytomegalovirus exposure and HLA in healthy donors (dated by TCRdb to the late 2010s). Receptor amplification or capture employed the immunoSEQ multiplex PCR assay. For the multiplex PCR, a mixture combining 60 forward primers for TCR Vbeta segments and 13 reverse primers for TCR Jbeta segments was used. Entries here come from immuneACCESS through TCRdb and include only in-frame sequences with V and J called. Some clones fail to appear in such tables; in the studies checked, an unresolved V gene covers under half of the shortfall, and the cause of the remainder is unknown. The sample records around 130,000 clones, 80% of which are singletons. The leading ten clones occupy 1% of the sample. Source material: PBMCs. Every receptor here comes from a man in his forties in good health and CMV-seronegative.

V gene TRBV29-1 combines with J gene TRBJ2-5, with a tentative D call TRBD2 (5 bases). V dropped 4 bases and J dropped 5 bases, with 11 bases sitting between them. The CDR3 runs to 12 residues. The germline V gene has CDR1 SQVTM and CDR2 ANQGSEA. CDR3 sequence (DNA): TGCAGCGTTGTGTCGTCGGGGGAGACCCAGTACTTC. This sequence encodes CSVVSSGETQYF.

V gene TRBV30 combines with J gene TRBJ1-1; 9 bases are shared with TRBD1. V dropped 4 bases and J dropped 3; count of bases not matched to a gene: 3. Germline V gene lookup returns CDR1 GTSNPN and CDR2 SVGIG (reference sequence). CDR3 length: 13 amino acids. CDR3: CAWTGQGYTEAFF. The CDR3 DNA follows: TGTGCCTGGACCGGACAGGGGTACACTGAAGCTTTCTTT.

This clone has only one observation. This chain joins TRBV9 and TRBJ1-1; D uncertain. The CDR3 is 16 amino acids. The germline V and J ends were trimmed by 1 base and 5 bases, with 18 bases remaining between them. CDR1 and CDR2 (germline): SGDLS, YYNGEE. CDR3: CASSVSRGSAGTEAFF. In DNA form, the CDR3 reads TGTGCCAGCAGCGTATCAAGAGGGAGCGCGGGAACTGAAGCTTTCTTT.

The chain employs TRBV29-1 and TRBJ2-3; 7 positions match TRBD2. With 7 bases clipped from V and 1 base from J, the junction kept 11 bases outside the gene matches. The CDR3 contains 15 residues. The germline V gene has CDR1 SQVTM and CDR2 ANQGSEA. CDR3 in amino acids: CSAEPGGRGTDTQYF. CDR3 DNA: TGCAGCGCAGAACCGGGGGGACGGGGCACAGATACGCAGTATTTT.

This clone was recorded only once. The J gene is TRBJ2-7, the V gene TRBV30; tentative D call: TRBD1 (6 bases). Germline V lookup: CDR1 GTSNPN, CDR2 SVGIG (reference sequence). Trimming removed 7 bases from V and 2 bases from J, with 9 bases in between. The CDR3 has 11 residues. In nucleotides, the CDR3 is TGTGCCTACCGACAGGCCTACGAGCAGTACTTC. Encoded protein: CAYRQAYEQYF.

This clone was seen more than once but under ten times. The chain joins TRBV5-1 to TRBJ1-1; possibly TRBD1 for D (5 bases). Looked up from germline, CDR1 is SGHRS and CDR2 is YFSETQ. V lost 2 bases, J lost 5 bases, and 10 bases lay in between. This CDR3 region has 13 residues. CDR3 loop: CASSFGGGTEAFF. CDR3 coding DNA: TGCGCCAGCAGCTTTGGGGGGGGGACTGAAGCTTTCTTT.

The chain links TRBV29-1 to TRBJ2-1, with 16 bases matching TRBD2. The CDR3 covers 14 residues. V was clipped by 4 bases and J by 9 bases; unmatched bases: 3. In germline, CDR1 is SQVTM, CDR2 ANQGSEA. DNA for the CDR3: TGCAGCGTTGCGGGACTAGCGGGAGGGGGTGAGCAGTTCTTC. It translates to CSVAGLAGGGEQFF.

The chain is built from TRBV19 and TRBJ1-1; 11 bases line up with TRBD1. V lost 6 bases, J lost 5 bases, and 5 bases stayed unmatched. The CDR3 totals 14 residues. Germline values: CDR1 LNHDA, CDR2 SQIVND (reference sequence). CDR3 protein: CASRQDRGRTEAFF. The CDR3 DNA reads TGTGCCAGTAGACAGGACAGGGGGCGGACTGAAGCTTTCTTT.

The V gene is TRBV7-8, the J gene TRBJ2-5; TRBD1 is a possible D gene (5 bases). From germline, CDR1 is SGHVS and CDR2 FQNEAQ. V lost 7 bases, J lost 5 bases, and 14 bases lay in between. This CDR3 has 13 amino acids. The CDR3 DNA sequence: TGTGCCAGCACCCACATTGGGGCCGAGACCCAGTACTTC. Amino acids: CASTHIGAETQYF.

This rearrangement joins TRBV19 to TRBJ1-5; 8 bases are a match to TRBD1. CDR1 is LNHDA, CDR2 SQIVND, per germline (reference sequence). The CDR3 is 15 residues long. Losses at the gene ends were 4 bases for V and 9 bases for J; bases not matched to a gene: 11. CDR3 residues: CASSTGGQGRRPQHF. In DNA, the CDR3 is TGTGCCAGTAGTACTGGCGGACAGGGCAGGAGGCCCCAGCATTTT.

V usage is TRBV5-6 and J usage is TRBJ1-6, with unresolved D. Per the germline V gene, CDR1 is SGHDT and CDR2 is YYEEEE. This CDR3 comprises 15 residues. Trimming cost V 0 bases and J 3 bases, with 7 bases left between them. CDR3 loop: CASSLAVLYNSPLHF. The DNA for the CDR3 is TGTGCCAGCAGCTTGGCTGTCCTCTATAATTCACCCCTCCACTTT. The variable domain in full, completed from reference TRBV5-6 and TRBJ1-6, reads DAGVTQSPTHLIKTRGQQVTLRCSPKSGHDTVSWYQQALGQGPQFIFQYYEEEERQRGNFPDRFSGHQFPNYSSELNVNALLLGDSALYLCASSLAVLYNSPLHFGNGTRLTVT.

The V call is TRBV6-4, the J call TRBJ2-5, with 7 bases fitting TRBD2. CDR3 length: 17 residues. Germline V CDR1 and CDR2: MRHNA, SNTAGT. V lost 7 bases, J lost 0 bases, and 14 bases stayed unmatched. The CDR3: CASTEGRTSGDQETQYF. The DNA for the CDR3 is TGTGCCAGCACCGAGGGGAGGACTAGTGGTGACCAAGAGACCCAGTACTTC.

Written as DNA, the CDR3 is TGTGCCTGGAGTGTTGGTCCAGTGAATCAGCCCCAGCATTTT. Translation: CAWSVGPVNQPQHF. The chain combines TRBV30 with TRBJ1-5, with unresolved D. Between the trimmed V and J ends, which lost 0 bases and 4 bases, there was a span of 10 bases. The CDR3 is made up of 14 amino acids. Germline V gives CDR1 GTSNPN, CDR2 SVGIG (reference sequence).

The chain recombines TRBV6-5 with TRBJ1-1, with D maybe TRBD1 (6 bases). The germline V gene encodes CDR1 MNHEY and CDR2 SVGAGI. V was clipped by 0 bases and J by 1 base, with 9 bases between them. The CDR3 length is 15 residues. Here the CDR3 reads CASSYSRTANTEAFF. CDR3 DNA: TGTGCCAGCAGTTACTCTCGGACAGCGAACACTGAAGCTTTCTTT.